What follows is one TCR beta chain and its context. Its antigen is still unknown. This record belongs to a study of cytomegalovirus exposure and HLA in healthy donors. Study observations and caveats: Donor immune exposure was known only as CMV serostatus.

The PCR used 60 Vbeta and 13 Jbeta primers. Clones were read by immunoSEQ multiplex PCR, and TCRdb kept only the in-frame ones, dropping some. Its listing shows roughly 100,000 clones. V shed 3 bases and J 7 bases; nucleotides not matched to a gene: 12. Germline V CDR1 and CDR2: LNHNV, YYDKDF (reference sequence). This CDR3 comprises 16 residues. This rearrangement joins TRBV15 to TRBJ1-2; 9 bases map to TRBD1. This TCR derives from a man in his forties or fifties in good health and CMV-seronegative. The specimen was PBMCs. The CDR3 is CATSRGGSWDRAGYTF. CDR3 nucleotide sequence: TGTGCCACCAGCAGGGGGGGTTCCTGGGACAGGGCTGGCTACACCTTC.